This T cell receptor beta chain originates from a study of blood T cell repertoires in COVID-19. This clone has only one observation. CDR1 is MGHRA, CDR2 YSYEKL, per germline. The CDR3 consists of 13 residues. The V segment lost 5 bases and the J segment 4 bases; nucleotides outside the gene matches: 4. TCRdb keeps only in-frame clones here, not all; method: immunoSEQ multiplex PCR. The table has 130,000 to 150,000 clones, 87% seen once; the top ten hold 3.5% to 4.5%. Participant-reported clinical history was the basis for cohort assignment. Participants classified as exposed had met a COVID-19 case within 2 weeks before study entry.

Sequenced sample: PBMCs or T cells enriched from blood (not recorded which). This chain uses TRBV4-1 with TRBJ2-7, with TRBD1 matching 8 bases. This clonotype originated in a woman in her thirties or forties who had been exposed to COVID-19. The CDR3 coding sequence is TGCGCCAGCAGCTTACAGGGGGGTTACGAGCAGTACTTC. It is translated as CASSLQGGYEQYF.